The clone carrying this T cell receptor beta chain was seen just once. Its specificity is unknown. This sample stems from a study of cytomegalovirus exposure and HLA in healthy donors. Whole-study findings and limits: It was reported that TCR beta sequences correctly inferred the HLA-A and HLA-B alleles for most subjects.

This CDR3 comprises 15 residues. The J segment lost 3 bases and the V segment lost 5 bases, leaving 9 bases of the junction unmatched. Germline-derived CDR1 and CDR2 are SQVTM and ANQGSEA. 13 Jbeta primers and 60 Vbeta primers were used for the PCR. Assay used: immunoSEQ multiplex PCR; TCRdb lists only in-frame clones, some missing. This sample carries 95,000 to 150,000 clones, roughly 80% of them seen once, and the ten largest clones take 2.1%. The receptor comes from a man aged 25-45 years in good health and CMV-seronegative. The gene calls are TRBV29-1 and TRBJ2-3, with TRBD1 identical over 9 bases. Input material: PBMCs. CDR3 protein: CSVPFRTGVTDTQYF. The CDR3 DNA is TGCAGCGTTCCCTTTCGGACAGGGGTGACAGATACGCAGTATTTT.